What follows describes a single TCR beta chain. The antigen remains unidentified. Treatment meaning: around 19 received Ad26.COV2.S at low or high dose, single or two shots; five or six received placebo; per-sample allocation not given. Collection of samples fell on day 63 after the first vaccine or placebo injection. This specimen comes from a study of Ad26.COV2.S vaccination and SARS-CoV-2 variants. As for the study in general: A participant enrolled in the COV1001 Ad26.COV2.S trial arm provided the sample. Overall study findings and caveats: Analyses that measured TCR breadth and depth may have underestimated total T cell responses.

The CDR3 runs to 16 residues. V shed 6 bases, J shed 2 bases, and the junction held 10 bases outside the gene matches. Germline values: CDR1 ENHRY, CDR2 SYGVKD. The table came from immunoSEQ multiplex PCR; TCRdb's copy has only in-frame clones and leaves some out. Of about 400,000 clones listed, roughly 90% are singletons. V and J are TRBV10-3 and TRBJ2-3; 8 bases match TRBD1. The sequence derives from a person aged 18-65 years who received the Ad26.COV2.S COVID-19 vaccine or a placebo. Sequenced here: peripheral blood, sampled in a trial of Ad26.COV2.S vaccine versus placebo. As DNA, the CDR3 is TGTGCCATCAGCGGAGGGACAGGTGGCGTCACAGATACGCAGTATTTT. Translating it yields CAISGGTGGVTDTQYF.